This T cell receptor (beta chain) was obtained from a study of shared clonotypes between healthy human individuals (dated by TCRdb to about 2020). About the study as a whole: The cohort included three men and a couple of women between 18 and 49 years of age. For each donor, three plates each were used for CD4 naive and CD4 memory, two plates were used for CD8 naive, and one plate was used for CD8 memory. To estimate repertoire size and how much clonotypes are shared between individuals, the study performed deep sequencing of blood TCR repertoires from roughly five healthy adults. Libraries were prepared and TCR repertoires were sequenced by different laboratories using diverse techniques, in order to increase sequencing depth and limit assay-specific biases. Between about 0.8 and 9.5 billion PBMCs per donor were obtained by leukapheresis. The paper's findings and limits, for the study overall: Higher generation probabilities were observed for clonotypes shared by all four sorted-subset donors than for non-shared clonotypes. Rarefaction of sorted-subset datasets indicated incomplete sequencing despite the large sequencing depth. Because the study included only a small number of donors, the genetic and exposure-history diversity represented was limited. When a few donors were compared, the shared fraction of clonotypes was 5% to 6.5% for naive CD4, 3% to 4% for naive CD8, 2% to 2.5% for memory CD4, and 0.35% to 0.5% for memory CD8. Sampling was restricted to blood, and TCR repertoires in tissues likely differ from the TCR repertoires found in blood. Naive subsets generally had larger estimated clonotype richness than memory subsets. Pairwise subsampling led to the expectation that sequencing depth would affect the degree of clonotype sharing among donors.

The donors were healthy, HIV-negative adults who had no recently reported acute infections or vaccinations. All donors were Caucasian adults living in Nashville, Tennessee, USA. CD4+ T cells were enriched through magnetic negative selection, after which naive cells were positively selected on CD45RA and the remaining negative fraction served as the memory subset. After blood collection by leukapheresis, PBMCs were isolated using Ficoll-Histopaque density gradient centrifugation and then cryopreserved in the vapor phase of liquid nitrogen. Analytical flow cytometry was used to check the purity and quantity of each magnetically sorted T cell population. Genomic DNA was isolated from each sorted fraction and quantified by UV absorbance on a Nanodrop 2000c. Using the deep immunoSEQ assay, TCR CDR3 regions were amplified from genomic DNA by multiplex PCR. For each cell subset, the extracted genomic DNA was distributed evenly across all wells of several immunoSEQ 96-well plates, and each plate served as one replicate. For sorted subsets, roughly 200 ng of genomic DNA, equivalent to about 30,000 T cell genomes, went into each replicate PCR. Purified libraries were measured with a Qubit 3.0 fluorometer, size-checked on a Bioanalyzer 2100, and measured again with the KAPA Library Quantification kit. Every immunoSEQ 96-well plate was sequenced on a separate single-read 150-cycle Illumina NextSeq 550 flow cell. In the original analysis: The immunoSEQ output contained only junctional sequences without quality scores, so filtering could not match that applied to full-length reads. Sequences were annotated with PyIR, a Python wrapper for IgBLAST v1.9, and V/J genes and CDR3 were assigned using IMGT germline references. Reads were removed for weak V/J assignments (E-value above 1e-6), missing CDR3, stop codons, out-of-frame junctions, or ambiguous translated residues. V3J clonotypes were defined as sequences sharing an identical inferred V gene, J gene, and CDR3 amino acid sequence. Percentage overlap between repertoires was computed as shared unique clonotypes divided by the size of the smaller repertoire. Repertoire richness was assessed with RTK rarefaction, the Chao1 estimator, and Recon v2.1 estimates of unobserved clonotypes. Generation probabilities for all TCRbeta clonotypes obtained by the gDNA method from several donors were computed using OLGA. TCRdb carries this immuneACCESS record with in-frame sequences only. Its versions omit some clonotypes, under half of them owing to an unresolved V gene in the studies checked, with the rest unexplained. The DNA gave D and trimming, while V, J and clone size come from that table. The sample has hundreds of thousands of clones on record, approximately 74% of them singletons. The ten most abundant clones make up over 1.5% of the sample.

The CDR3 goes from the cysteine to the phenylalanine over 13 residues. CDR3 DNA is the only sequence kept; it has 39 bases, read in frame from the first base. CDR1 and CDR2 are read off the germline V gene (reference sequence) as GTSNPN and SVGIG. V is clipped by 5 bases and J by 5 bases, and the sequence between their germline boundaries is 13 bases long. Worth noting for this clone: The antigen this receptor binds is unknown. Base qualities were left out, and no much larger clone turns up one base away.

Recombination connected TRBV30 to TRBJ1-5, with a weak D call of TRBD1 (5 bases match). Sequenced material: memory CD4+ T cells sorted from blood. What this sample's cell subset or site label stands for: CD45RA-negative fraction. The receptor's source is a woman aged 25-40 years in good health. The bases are TGTGCCTGGCAAAGGCAGGGCGATCAGCCCCAGCATTTT. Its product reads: CAWQRQGDQPQHF.